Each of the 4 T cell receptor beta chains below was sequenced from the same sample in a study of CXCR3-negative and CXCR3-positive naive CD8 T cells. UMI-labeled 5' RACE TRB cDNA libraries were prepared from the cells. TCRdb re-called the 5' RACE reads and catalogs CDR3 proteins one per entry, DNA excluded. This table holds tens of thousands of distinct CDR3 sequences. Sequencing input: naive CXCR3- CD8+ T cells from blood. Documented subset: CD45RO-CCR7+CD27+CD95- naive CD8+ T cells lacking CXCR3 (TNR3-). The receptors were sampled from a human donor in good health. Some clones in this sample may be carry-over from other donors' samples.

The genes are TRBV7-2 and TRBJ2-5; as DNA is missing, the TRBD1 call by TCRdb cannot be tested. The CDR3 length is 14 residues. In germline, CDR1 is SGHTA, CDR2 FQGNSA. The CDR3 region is CASSLYARGETQYF.

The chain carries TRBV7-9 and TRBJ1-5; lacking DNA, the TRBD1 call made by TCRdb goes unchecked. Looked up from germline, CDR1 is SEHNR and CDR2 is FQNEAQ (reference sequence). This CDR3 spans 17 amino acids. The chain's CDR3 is CASSLATGTALDQPQHF.

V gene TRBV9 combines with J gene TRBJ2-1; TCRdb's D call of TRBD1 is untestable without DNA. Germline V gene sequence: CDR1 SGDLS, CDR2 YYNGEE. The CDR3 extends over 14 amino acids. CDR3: CASSVEGDYNEQFF.

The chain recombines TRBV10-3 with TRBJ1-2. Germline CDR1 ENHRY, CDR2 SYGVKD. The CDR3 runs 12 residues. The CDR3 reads CAISDTAYGYTF.